This entry concerns a single T cell receptor beta chain. The data belong to a study of blood T cell repertoires in COVID-19. Background on the study: The United States, Italy and Spain supplied acute and convalescent COVID-19 samples. Sample material is recorded as cDNA or gDNA derived from T cells, B-cell-depleted T cells, or PBMCs.

Per the original data handling: Amplification with reference gene primers provided the estimates of nucleated cell counts. Here immunoSEQ multiplex PCR was the method, and the copy in TCRdb shows in-frame clones only, minus some. V and J calls plus clone size are reproduced from that table; the DNA served to infer D and trimming. The sample has about 63,000 clones, around 84% seen once. CDR1 and CDR2 (germline): KGHSH, LQKENI. The CDR3 covers 14 residues. The V end was cut by 0 bases, the J end by 5 bases, with 8 bases between. Sequenced: peripheral blood. The chain has TRBV18 and TRBJ2-1, with D tentatively TRBD2 (5 bases). This receptor was obtained from a human donor in a cohort sampled during active COVID-19. CDR3 sequence: CASSPPGNDNEQFF. The CDR3 region has the DNA TGTGCCAGCTCACCACCCGGGAACGACAATGAGCAGTTCTTC.